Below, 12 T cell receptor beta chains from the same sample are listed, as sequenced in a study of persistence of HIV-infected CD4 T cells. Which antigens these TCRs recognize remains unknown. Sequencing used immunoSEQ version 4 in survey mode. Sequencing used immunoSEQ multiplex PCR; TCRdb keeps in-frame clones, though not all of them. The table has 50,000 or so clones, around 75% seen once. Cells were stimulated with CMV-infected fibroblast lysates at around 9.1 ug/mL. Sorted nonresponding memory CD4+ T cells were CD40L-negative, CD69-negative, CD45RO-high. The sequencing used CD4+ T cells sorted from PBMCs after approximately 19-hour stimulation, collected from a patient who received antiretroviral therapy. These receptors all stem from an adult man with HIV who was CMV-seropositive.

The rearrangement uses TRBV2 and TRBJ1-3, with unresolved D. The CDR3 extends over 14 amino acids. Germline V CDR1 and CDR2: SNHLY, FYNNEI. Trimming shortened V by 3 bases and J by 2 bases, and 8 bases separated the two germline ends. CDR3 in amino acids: CASSDTATGNTIYF. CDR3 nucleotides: TGTGCCAGCAGTGACACGGCAACTGGAAACACCATATATTTT.

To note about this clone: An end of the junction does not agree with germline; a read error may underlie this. The CDR3 sequence is CSAGTSGSHHF. CDR3 sequence (DNA): TGCAGTGCAGGGACTAGCGGGTCCCATCACTTC. V is TRBV20-1 and J is TRBJ2-7; 12 positions agree with TRBD2. This CDR3 comprises 11 residues. Germline lookup yields CDR1 DFQATT and CDR2 SNEGSKA (reference sequence).

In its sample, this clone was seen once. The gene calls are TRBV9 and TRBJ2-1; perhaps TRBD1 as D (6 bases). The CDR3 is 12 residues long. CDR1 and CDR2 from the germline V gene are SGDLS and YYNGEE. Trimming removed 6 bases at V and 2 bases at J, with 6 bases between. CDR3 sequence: CASKGAYNEQFF. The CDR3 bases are TGTGCCAGCAAGGGGGCCTACAATGAGCAGTTCTTC.

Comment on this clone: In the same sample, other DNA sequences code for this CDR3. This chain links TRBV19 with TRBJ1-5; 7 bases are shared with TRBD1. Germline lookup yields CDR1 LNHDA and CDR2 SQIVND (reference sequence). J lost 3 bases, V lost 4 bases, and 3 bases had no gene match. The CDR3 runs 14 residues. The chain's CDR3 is CASSTTGDNQPQHF. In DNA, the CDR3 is TGTGCCAGTAGTACCACAGGGGACAATCAGCCCCAGCATTTT. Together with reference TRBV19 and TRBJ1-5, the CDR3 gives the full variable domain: DGGITQSPKYLFRKEGQNVTLSCEQNLNHDAMYWYRQDPGQGLRLIYYSQIVNDFQKGDIAEGYSVSREKKESFPLTVTSAQKNPTAFYLCASSTTGDNQPQHFGDGTRLSIL.

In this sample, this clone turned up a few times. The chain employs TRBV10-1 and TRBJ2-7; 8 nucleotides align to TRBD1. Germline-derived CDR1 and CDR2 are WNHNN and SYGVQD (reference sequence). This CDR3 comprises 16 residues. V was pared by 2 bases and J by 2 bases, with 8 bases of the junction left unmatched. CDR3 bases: TGCGCCAGCAGTGAGGACACCGGGACAGGTACCTACGAGCAGTACTTC. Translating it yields CASSEDTGTGTYEQYF.

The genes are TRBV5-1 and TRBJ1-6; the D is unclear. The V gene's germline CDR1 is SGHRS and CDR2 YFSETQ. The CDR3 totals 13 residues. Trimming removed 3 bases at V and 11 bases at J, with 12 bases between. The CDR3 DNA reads TGCGCCAGCAGCTGGAGGCCGGATACACCCCTCCACTTT. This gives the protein CASSWRPDTPLHF. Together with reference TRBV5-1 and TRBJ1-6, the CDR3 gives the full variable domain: KAGVTQTPRYLIKTRGQQVTLSCSPISGHRSVSWYQQTPGQGLQFLFEYFSETQRNKGNFPGRFSGRQFSNSRSEMNVSTLELGDSALYLCASSWRPDTPLHFGNGTRLTVT.

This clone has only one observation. CDR3 DNA sequence: TGTGCCAGCAGTTACTCTGGTCGGACTGAAGCTTTCTTT. Translating gives CASSYSGRTEAFF. V and J are TRBV6-6 and TRBJ1-1; no firm D call. The CDR3 length is 13 residues. Germline-derived CDR1 and CDR2 are MNHNY and SVGAGI (reference sequence). V dropped 0 bases and J dropped 5 bases, with 7 bases sitting between them.

The CDR3: CASSQDLGAGIYNEQFF. The CDR3 coding sequence is TGCGCCAGCAGCCAAGATCTAGGAGCGGGGATCTACAATGAGCAGTTCTTC. This chain connects TRBV4-1 to TRBJ2-1; TRBD2 aligns across 7 bases. V lost 0 bases and J lost 3; bases outside the gene matches: 8. This CDR3 has 17 amino acids. Germline lookup yields CDR1 MGHRA and CDR2 YSYEKL.

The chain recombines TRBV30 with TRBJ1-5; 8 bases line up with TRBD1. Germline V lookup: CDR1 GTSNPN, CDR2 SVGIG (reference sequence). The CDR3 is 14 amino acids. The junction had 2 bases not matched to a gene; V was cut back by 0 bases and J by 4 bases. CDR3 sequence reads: CAWSVTGANQPQHF. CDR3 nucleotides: TGTGCCTGGAGTGTGACAGGGGCGAATCAGCCCCAGCATTTT.

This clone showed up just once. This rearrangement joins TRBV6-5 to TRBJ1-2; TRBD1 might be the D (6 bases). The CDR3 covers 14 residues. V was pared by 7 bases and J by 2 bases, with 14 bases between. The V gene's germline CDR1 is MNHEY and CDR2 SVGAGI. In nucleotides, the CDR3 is TGTGCCAGCACCACAGGGTTTGGAAACTATGGCTACACCTTC. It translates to CASTTGFGNYGYTF.

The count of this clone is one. Here the CDR3 DNA reads TGTGCCAGCAGTTCGATACCCCGGACAGCCTCAGTCCGTAGCTCCTATAATTCACCCCTCCACTTT. Translated: CASSSIPRTASVRSSYNSPLHF. The V call is TRBV27, the J call TRBJ1-6; D is possibly TRBD1 (6 bases). The CDR3 extends over 22 amino acids. Germline CDR1 MNHEY, CDR2 SMNVEV (reference sequence). The V and J ends lost 4 bases and 0 bases respectively, with 28 bases between them.

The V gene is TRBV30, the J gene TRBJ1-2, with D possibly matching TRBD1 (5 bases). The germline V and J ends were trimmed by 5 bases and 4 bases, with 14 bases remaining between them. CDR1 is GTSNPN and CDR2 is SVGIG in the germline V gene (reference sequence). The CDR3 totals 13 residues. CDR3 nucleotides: TGTGCCTGGGGTAGGGACGGCAGCTATGGCTACACCTTC. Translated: CAWGRDGSYGYTF.